This passage covers 27 T cell receptor beta chains from one sample sequenced in a study of OX40 agonist ivuxolimab in advanced cancers. Profiled with immunoSEQ multiplex PCR; TCRdb holds only in-frame clones, not every one. The table lists tens of thousands of clones, roughly four fifths of them singletons. The specimen was CD4+ or CD8+ T cells sorted from blood, collected in a trial of the OX40 agonist ivuxolimab. The receptors derive from an adult with an advanced solid tumor such as melanoma, head and neck, liver or kidney cancer.

This chain links TRBV5-4 with TRBJ2-1; the match to TRBD2 covers 11 bases. CDR1 is SGHNT and CDR2 is YYREEE in the germline V gene (reference sequence). There are 15 residues in the CDR3. V was clipped by 0 bases and J by 9 bases; unmatched bases: 5. CDR3 bases: TGTGCCAGCAGCTTGGATAGCGGGGGGGCCGCTGAGCAGTTCTTC. Its translation: CASSLDSGGAAEQFF.

The chain carries TRBV5-4 and TRBJ1-2, with a possible D match to TRBD1 (5 bases). The V end was cut by 3 bases, the J end by 7 bases, with 22 bases between. The CDR3 spans 16 residues. Germline loops: CDR1 SGHNT, CDR2 YYREEE (reference sequence). The CDR3 region is CASSSVGEGSRAGYTF. Here the CDR3 DNA reads TGTGCCAGCAGCTCCGTTGGTGAGGGGAGCAGGGCTGGCTACACCTTC.

This clone was observed a few times. This rearrangement joins TRBV6-1 to TRBJ1-2; D remains unclear. This CDR3 spans 12 amino acids. The germline V gene encodes CDR1 MNHNS and CDR2 SASEGT. V dropped 2 bases and J dropped 5 bases, with 6 bases sitting between them. The CDR3 loop reads CASSELSYGYTF. In DNA form, the CDR3 reads TGTGCCAGCAGTGAACTTTCGTATGGCTACACCTTC.

The chain couples TRBV6-6 to TRBJ1-5; 7 bases map to TRBD1. This CDR3 spans 14 amino acids. The germline CDR1 and CDR2 sequences are MNHNY and SVGAGI (reference sequence). After removal of 4 bases from V and 2 bases from J, the junction contained 2 bases not matched to a gene. The DNA for the CDR3 is TGTGCCAGCAGTTTCGGACAGGGCAATCAGCCCCAGCATTTT. It encodes CASSFGQGNQPQHF.

The chain carries TRBV15 and TRBJ2-5, with 7 nucleotides matching TRBD2. This CDR3 region has 15 residues. The germline CDR1 and CDR2 sequences are LNHNV and YYDKDF (reference sequence). J gave up 2 bases and V 4 bases, and 7 bases lay outside the gene matches. The CDR3 bases are TGTGCCACCAGCATCCGGACGCGGGGGCAAGAGACCCAGTACTTC. It is translated as CATSIRTRGQETQYF.

A note on this clone: This specimen includes other DNA sequences encoding the same CDR3. The chain couples TRBV29-1 to TRBJ2-5; 14 bases align to TRBD2. V shed 7 bases and J 1 base; nucleotides not matched to a gene: 2. The V gene's germline CDR1 is SQVTM and CDR2 ANQGSEA. The length of the CDR3 is 14 residues. CDR3: CSAGTSGGQETQYF. The CDR3 DNA follows: TGCAGCGCCGGGACTAGCGGGGGCCAAGAGACCCAGTACTTC. Together with reference TRBV29-1 and TRBJ2-5, the CDR3 gives the full variable domain: SAVISQKPSRDICQRGTSLTIQCQVDSQVTMMFWYRQQPGQSLTLIATANQGSEATYESGFVIDKFPISRPNLTFSTLTVSNMSPEDSSIYLCSAGTSGGQETQYFGPGTRLLVL.

The chain has TRBV30 and TRBJ1-5; no clear D gene. This CDR3 spans 14 amino acids. V lost 1 base to trimming and J lost 3 bases, with 10 bases between them. Germline V gives CDR1 GTSNPN, CDR2 SVGIG (reference sequence). For the CDR3, the DNA is TGTGCCTGGAGTGCGGGCAGCTACAATCAGCCCCAGCATTTT. Its protein is CAWSAGSYNQPQHF.

This chain links TRBV10-3 with TRBJ2-3; D not resolved. V lost 6 bases and J 0 bases, leaving 10 bases between the germline ends. The CDR3 is 14 amino acids. Per the germline V gene, CDR1 is ENHRY and CDR2 is SYGVKD. CDR3 region: CAIRGVVSTDTQYF. DNA of the CDR3: TGTGCCATCAGAGGAGTGGTGAGCACAGATACGCAGTATTTT.

The chain links TRBV30 to TRBJ1-6; no firm D call. In germline, CDR1 is GTSNPN, CDR2 SVGIG (reference sequence). The germline V and J ends were trimmed by 5 bases and 6 bases, with 17 bases remaining between them. The CDR3 runs 15 residues. The CDR3 nucleotides are TGTGCCTGGGTCCGTGGACGGGGAGTTAATTCACCCCTCCACTTT. This translates into CAWVRGRGVNSPLHF.

The chain employs TRBV7-6 and TRBJ1-4, with D possibly TRBD1 on 6 matching bases. CDR3 length equals 16 residues. V shed 1 base and J shed 4 bases, with 13 bases lying between them. Germline V gene sequence: CDR1 SGHVS, CDR2 FNYEAQ. The CDR3 loop reads CASSLEVGGGNEKLFF. The DNA for the CDR3 is TGTGCCAGCAGCTTAGAGGTGGGGGGCGGTAATGAAAAACTGTTTTTT.

CDR3 loop: CASSLNTHGYTF. CDR3 bases: TGTGCCAGCAGCTTAAACACCCATGGCTACACCTTC. The genes are TRBV7-9 and TRBJ1-2, with D unclear. V lost 2 bases and J 6 bases, leaving 7 bases between the germline ends. This CDR3 is 12 amino acids long. Germline CDR1 is SEHNR and CDR2 is FQNEAQ (reference sequence).

This clone occurred once. Here the CDR3 reads CASSTTTSFPSTDTQYF. The CDR3 bases are TGTGCCAGTAGTACGACAACTAGTTTCCCTAGCACAGATACGCAGTATTTT. The genes are TRBV19 and TRBJ2-3; tentatively, D is TRBD2 (5 bases). The CDR3 covers 17 residues. V was cut by 4 bases and J by 0 bases, with 17 bases left in between. CDR1 LNHDA and CDR2 SQIVND come from the germline V gene (reference sequence).

Turning to this clone: One end of the junction fails to match germline, which may point to a read error. This sequence joins TRBV7-2 and TRBJ2-7, with unresolved D. This CDR3 has 11 amino acids. CDR1 and CDR2 from the germline V gene are SGHTA and FQGNSA. In DNA form, the CDR3 reads TGTGCCAGCAGCTTCCATCGGTCCATCCTATTC. It yields the protein CASSFHRSILF.

The chain employs TRBV29-1 and TRBJ2-3; the D is unclear. Germline V lookup: CDR1 SQVTM, CDR2 ANQGSEA. Trimming took off 1 base at V and 4 bases at J, with 6 bases between the two ends. The CDR3 covers 12 residues. CDR3 region: CSVEGSADTQYF. As DNA, the CDR3 is TGCAGCGTTGAAGGGTCGGCAGATACGCAGTATTTT.

This clone was recorded a few times. In DNA form, the CDR3 reads TGTGCCAGCAGTTTACGGCAGGGCGGCATGGGGCAGTACTTC. Protein product: CASSLRQGGMGQYF. The chain couples TRBV27 to TRBJ2-7; a possible D gene is TRBD1 (5 bases). This CDR3 has 14 residues. CDR1 is MNHEY, CDR2 SMNVEV, per germline (reference sequence). V lost 2 bases and J lost 9, with 17 bases in between.

The chain uses TRBV6-1 and TRBJ2-4; 7 positions match TRBD1. Trimming at V came to 6 bases and at J to 7 bases, leaving 6 bases not matched to a gene. The CDR3 is made up of 13 amino acids. The V gene's germline CDR1 is MNHNS and CDR2 SASEGT. CDR3 nucleotide sequence: TGTGCCAGCAGCACACAGGGGATGAACATTCAGTACTTC. Its protein product is CASSTQGMNIQYF.

This clone was seen more than once but under ten times. The CDR3 loop is CASSEYMGKENTIYF. CDR3 in DNA: TGTGCCAGCAGTGAATATATGGGAAAAGAAAACACCATATATTTT. The chain is built from TRBV25-1 and TRBJ1-3; D gene ambiguous. Trimming took 0 bases from V and 6 from J, leaving 12 bases between them. The CDR3 has 15 amino acids. The germline V gene encodes CDR1 MGHDK and CDR2 SYGVNS.

The V gene is TRBV7-2, the J gene TRBJ2-3, with 8 bases identical to TRBD2. Looked up from germline, CDR1 is SGHTA and CDR2 is FQGNSA. CDR3 length equals 16 residues. The trim removed 1 base at V and 0 bases at J, leaving 3 bases unmatched. The CDR3 protein is CASSLGGLASTDTQYF. The CDR3 coding sequence is TGTGCCAGCAGCTTAGGCGGACTAGCCAGCACAGATACGCAGTATTTT.

V and J are TRBV5-5 and TRBJ1-1; D not certain. V was shortened by 3 bases and J by 1 base, with 10 bases between the two germline ends. CDR1 SGHKS and CDR2 YYEKEE come from the germline V gene (reference sequence). The length of the CDR3 is 14 residues. This CDR3 is CASSYTVKNTEAFF. CDR3 DNA: TGTGCCAGCAGCTACACGGTAAAGAACACTGAAGCTTTCTTT.

This clone came up a few times. The chain has TRBV19 and TRBJ1-2; no firm D call. The germline V and J ends were trimmed by 1 base and 2 bases, with 5 bases remaining between them. Germline lookup yields CDR1 LNHDA and CDR2 SQIVND (reference sequence). This CDR3 contains 13 residues. CDR3 sequence: CASSIADNYGYTF. In DNA, the CDR3 is TGTGCCAGTAGTATAGCCGACAACTATGGCTACACCTTC.

The chain is built from TRBV7-2 and TRBJ1-2; 9 bases map to TRBD1. Germline V CDR1 and CDR2: SGHTA, FQGNSA. The CDR3 contains 15 residues. V dropped 5 bases and J dropped 3; count of bases not matched to a gene: 7. CDR3 amino acids: CASSPSGQGYYGYTF. The CDR3, as DNA: TGTGCCAGCAGCCCTTCGGGACAGGGATACTATGGCTACACCTTC.

The V gene is TRBV11-1, the J gene TRBJ1-1; D remains unclear. The CDR3 is made up of 13 amino acids. V shed 1 base and J shed 0 bases, with 3 bases lying between them. Germline V CDR1 and CDR2: SGHAT, FQDESV (reference sequence). The CDR3: CASSLGVNTEAFF. The CDR3 DNA reads as TGTGCCAGCAGCTTAGGGGTGAACACTGAAGCTTTCTTT.

The V call is TRBV7-8, the J call TRBJ1-5; maybe TRBD1 (5 bases). CDR3 size: 16 residues. Germline V gene data show CDR1 as SGHVS and CDR2 as FQNEAQ. V was trimmed by 1 base and J by 1 base, leaving 11 bases between them. The CDR3 reads CASSLVAGRSNQPQHF. CDR3 bases: TGTGCCAGCAGCTTAGTGGCAGGGAGGAGCAATCAGCCCCAGCATTTT.

V is TRBV6-1 and J is TRBJ2-5; tentatively, D is TRBD1 or TRBD2 (5 bases each). V lost 3 bases, J lost 2 bases, and 10 bases lay in between. CDR1 is MNHNS and CDR2 is SASEGT in the germline V gene. CDR3 length: 14 amino acids. The DNA for the CDR3 is TGTGCCAGCAGTGAGGCAGGGAGACAAGAGACCCAGTACTTC. This encodes CASSEAGRQETQYF.

J is TRBJ1-2 and V is TRBV19, with D perhaps matching TRBD1 (5 bases). V lost 7 bases, J lost 8 bases, and 20 bases lay in between. This CDR3 region has 14 residues. The germline gives CDR1 LNHDA, CDR2 SQIVND (reference sequence). CDR3 loop: CASTQDNVIGGYTF. CDR3 nucleotide sequence: TGTGCCAGTACTCAGGACAACGTGATTGGGGGCTACACCTTC.

This clone has a handful of counts. V gene TRBV6-6 combines with J gene TRBJ1-6; D call uncertain. The CDR3 length is 16 residues. The V and J ends lost 0 bases and 5 bases respectively, with 11 bases between them. Germline loops: CDR1 MNHNY, CDR2 SVGAGI (reference sequence). For the CDR3, the DNA is TGTGCCAGCAGTTACTCGATCCAGGTCCATAATTCACCCCTCCACTTT. This codes for CASSYSIQVHNSPLHF.

The J gene is TRBJ2-1, the V gene TRBV7-9, with unresolved D. Trimming left V 2 bases short and J 5 bases short, with 1 base between. Germline loops: CDR1 SEHNR, CDR2 FQNEAQ (reference sequence). The CDR3 covers 11 residues. The CDR3 region is CASSLNNEQFF. CDR3 DNA: TGTGCCAGCAGCTTAAACAATGAGCAGTTCTTC.